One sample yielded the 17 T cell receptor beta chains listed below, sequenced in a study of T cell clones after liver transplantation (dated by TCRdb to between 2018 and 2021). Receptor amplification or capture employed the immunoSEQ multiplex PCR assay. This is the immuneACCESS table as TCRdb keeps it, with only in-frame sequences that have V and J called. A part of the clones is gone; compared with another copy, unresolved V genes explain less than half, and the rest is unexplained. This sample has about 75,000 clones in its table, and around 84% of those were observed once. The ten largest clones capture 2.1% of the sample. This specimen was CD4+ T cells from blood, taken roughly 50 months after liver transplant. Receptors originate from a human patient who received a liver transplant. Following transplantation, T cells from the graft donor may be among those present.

CDR3: CASSLSAGGGTDTQYF. The CDR3 nucleotides are TGTGCCAGCAGTTTATCTGCGGGAGGAGGTACAGATACGCAGTATTTT. V and J are TRBV27 and TRBJ2-3, with TRBD2 matching over 8 bases. This CDR3 is built from 16 residues. CDR1 and CDR2 from the germline V gene are MNHEY and SMNVEV (reference sequence). V was clipped by 0 bases and J by 3 bases; unmatched bases: 5.

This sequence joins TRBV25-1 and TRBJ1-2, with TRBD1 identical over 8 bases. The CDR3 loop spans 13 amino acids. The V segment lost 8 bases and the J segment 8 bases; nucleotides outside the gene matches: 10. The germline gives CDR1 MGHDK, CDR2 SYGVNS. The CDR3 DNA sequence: TGTGCCAGCGGCCCAGGGGGCGCGAGGGGCTACACCTTC. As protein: CASGPGGARGYTF.

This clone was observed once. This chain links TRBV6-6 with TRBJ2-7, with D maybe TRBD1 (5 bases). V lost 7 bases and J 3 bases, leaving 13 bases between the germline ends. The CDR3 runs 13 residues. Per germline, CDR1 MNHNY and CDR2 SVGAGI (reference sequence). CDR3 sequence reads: CASKLGAHYEQYF. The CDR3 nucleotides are TGTGCCAGCAAGCTTGGGGCCCACTACGAGCAGTACTTC.

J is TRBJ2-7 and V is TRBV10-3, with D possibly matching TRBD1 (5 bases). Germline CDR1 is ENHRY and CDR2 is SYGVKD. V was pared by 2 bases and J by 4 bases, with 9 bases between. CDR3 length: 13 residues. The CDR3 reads CAISETGLYEQYF. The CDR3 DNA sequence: TGTGCCATCAGTGAGACAGGTTTGTACGAGCAGTACTTC.

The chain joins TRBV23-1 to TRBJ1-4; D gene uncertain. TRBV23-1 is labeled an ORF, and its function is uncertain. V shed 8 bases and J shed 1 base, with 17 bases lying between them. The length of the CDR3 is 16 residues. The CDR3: CASGKLGLQTNEKLFF. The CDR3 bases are TGCGCCAGCGGCAAGCTGGGATTGCAAACTAATGAAAAACTGTTTTTT.

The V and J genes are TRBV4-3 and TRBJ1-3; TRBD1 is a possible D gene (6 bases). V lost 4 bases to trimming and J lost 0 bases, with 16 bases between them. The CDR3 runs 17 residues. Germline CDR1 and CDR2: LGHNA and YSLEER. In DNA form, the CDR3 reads TGCGCCAGCAGCCCCAAACCAAGGGGGAGCTCTGGAAACACCATATATTTT. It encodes CASSPKPRGSSGNTIYF.

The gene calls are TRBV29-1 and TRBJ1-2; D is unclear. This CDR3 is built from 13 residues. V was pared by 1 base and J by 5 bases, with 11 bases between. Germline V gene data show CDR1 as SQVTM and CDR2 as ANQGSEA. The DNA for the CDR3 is TGCAGCGTTGAAGGGGGTCAGCTATATGGCTACACCTTC. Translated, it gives CSVEGGQLYGYTF.

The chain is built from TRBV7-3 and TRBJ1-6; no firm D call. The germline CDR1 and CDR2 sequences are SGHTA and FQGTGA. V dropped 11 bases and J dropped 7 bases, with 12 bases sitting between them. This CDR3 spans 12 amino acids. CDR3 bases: TGTGCCTCCGGGGTACTAAATTCACCCCTCCACTTT. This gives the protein CASGVLNSPLHF.

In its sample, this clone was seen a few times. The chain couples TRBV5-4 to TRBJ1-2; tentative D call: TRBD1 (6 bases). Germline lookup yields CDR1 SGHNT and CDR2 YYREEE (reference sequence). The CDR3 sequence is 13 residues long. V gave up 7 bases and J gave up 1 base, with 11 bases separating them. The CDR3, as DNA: TGTGCCAGCGGGACATCCGATAACTATGGCTACACCTTC. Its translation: CASGTSDNYGYTF.

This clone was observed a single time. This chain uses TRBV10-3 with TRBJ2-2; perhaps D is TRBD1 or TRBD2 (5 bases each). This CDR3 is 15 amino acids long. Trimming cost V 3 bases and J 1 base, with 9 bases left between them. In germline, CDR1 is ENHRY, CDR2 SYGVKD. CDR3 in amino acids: CAISDEGWNTGELFF. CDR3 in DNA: TGTGCCATCAGTGATGAGGGGTGGAACACCGGGGAGCTGTTTTTT.

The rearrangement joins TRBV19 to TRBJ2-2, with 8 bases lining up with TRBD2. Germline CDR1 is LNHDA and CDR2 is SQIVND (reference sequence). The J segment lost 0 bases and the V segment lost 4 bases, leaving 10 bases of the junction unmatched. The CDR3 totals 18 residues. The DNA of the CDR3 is TGTGCCAGTAGTAAAGCCGGGACTAGGAGAACGAACACCGGGGAGCTGTTTTTT. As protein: CASSKAGTRRTNTGELFF.

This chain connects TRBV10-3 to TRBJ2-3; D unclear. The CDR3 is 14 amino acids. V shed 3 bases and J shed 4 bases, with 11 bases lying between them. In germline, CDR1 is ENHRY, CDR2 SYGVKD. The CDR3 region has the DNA TGTGCCATCAGTGATGGCTTACGCTCAGATACGCAGTATTTT. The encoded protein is CAISDGLRSDTQYF.

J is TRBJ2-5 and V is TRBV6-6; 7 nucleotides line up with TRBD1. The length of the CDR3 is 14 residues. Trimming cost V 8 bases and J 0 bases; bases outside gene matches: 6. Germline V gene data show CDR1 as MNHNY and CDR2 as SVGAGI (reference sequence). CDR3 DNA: TGTGCCAGCTCTCCTGACAGGGACCAAGAGACCCAGTACTTC. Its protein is CASSPDRDQETQYF.

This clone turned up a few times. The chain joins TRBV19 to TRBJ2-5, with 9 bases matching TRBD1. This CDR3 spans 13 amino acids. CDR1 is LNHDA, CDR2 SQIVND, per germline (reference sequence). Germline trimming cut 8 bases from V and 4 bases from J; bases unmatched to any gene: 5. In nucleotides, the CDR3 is TGTGCCAGTGAACAGGGGGCAGGAGAGACCCAGTACTTC. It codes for CASEQGAGETQYF.

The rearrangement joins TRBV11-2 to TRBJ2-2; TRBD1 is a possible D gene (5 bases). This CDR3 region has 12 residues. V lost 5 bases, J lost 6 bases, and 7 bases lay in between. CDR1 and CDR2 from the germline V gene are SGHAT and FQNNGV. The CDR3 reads CASSRQSGELFF. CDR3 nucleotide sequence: TGTGCCAGCAGCCGACAGTCCGGGGAGCTGTTTTTT.

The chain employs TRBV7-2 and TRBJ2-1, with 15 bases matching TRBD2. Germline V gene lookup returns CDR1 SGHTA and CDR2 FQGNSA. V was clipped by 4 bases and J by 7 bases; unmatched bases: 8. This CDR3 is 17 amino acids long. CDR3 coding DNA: TGTGCCAGCAGCTCTCAGCCGGGACTAGCGGGAGGTAATGAGCAGTTCTTC. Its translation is CASSSQPGLAGGNEQFF.

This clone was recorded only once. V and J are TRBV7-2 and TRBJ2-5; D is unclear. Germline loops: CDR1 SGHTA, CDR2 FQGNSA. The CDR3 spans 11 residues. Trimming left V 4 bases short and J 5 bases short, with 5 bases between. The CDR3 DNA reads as TGTGCCAGCAGCTCGTACGAGACCCAGTACTTC. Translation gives CASSSYETQYF. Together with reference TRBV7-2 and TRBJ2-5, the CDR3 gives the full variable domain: GAGVSQSPSNKVTEKGKDVELRCDPISGHTALYWYRQSLGQGLEFLIYFQGNSAPDKSGLPSDRFSAERTGGSVSTLTIQRTQQEDSAVYLCASSSYETQYFGPGTRLLVL.